This record looks at one T cell receptor (beta chain) sequence and its context. The antigen is undetermined. The sample comes from a study of identical twins. After template switching added a universal primer site, the resulting cDNA carried unique molecular identifiers. TCRdb recomputed calls from the 5' RACE reads with MiXCR, one row per CDR3 protein. Among roughly 570,000 distinct CDR3 sequences listed, more than 9% were seen once. The CDR3 contains 14 residues. V gave up 4 bases and J gave up 4 bases; unmatched junction bases: 8. CDR1 is DFQATT and CDR2 is SNEGSKA in the germline V gene (reference sequence). Everyone who gave samples was a healthy Caucasian. Study outcomes and limitations: Twins' surplus sharing was weaker for beta out-of-frame sequences. Modelling approaches yielded underestimates of out-of-frame TCR alpha sharing between monozygotic twins.

In addition, the sample was reused for a study of yellow fever vaccine responses in identical twins.

The source of this sequence is a woman in her late teens or twenties in good health. The specimen sequenced was PBMCs. This rearrangement joins TRBV20-1 to TRBJ2-7; TRBD1 agrees at 9 bases. Here the CDR3 reads CSAKGTGKFYEQYF. The DNA of the CDR3 is TGCAGTGCTAAAGGGACAGGGAAGTTTTACGAGCAGTACTTC.